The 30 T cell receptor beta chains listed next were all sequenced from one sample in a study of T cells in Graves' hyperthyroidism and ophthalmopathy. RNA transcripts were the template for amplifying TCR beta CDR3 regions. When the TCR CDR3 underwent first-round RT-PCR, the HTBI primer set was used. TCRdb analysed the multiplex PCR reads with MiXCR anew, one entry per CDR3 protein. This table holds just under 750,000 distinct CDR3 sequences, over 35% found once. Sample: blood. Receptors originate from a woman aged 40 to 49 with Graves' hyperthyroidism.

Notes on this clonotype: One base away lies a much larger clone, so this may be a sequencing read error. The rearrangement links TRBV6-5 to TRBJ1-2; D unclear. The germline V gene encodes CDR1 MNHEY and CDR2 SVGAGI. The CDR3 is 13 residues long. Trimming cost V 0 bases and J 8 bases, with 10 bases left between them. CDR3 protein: CASSYSLISGYTF. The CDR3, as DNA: TGTGCCAGCAGTTACTCCCTCATTAGCGGCTACACCTTC.

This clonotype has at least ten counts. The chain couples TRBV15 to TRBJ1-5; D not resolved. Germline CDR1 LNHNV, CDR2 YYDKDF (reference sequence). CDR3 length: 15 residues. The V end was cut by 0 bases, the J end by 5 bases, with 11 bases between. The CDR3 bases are TGTGCCACCAGCAGAGATCGGGGAGAACATCAGCCCCAGCATTTT. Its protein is CATSRDRGEHQPQHF. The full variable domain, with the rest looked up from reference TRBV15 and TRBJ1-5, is DAMVIQNPRYQVTQFGKPVTLSCSQTLNHNVMYWYQQKSSQAPKLLFHYYDKDFNNEADTPDNFQSRRPNTSFCFLDIRSPGLGDTAMYLCATSRDRGEHQPQHFGDGTRLSIL.

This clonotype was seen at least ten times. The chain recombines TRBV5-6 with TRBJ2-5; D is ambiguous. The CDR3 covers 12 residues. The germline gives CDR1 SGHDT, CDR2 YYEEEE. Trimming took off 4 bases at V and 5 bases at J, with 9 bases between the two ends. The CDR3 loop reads CASSASTETQYF. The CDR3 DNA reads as TGTGCCAGCAGCGCCTCCACGGAGACCCAGTACTTC.

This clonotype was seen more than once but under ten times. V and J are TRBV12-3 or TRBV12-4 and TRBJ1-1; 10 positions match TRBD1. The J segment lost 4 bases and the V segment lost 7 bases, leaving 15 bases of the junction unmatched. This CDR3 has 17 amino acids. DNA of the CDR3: TGTGCCAGCACAAGGGGGACAGGGGTGAACAAGGGCACTGAAGCTTTCTTT. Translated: CASTRGTGVNKGTEAFF.

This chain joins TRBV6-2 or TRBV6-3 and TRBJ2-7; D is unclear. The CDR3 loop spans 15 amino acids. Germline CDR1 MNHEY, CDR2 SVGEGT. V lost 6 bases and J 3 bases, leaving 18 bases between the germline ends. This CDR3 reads CASSRNLGRSYEQYF. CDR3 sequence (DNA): TGTGCCAGCAGCCGAAACTTAGGACGAAGCTACGAGCAGTACTTC.

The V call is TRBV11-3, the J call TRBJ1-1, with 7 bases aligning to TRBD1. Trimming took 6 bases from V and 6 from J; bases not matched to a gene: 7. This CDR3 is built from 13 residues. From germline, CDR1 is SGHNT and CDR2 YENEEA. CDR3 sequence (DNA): TGTGCCAGCAGATCCACAGGGGCGTCTGAAGCTTTCTTT. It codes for CASRSTGASEAFF. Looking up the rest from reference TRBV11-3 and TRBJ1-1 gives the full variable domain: EAGVVQSPRYKIIEKKQPVAFWCNPISGHNTLYWYLQNLGQGPELLIRYENEEAVDDSQLPKDRFSAERLKGVDSTLKIQPAELGDSAVYLCASRSTGASEAFFGQGTRLTVV.

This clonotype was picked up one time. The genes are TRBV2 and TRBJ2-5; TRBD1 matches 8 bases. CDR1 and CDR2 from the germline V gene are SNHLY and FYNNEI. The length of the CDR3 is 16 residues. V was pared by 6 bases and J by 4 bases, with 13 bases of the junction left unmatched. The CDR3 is CASRYLRDRGGETQYF. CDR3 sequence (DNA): TGTGCCAGCAGGTACCTCCGTGACAGGGGAGGAGAGACCCAGTACTTC.

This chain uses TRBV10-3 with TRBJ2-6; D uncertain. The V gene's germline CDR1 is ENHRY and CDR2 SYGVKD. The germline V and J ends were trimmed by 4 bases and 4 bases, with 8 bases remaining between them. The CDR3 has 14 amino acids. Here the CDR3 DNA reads TGTGCCATCAGTGCCGACCAGGGGGCCAACGTCCTGACTTTC. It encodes CAISADQGANVLTF.

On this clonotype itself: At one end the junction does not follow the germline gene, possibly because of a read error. In DNA form, the CDR3 reads TGCGCCAGCAGCCAAGACGGAGGGGGCGGCGAGCAGTACTTC. This sequence encodes CASSQDGGGGEQYF. This chain connects TRBV7-2 to TRBJ2-7; tentative D call: TRBD1 (7 bases). This CDR3 has 14 amino acids. Germline V gene lookup returns CDR1 SGHTA and CDR2 FQGNSA.

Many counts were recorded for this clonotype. CDR3: CASSEARLQETQYF. In DNA, the CDR3 is TGTGCCAGCAGTGAAGCCAGACTTCAAGAGACCCAGTACTTC. The rearrangement uses TRBV2 and TRBJ2-5, with no clear D. CDR3 length: 14 residues. The germline gives CDR1 SNHLY, CDR2 FYNNEI. Trimming left V 0 bases short and J 2 bases short, with 7 bases between.

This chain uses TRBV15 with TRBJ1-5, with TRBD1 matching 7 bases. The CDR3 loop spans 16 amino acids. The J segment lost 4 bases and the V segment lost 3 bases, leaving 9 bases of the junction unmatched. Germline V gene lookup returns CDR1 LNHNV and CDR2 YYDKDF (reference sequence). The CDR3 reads CATSSQGTADNQPQHF. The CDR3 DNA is TGTGCCACCAGCAGCCAGGGGACAGCCGATAATCAGCCCCAGCATTTT. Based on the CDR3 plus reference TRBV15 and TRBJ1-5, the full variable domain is DAMVIQNPRYQVTQFGKPVTLSCSQTLNHNVMYWYQQKSSQAPKLLFHYYDKDFNNEADTPDNFQSRRPNTSFCFLDIRSPGLGDTAMYLCATSSQGTADNQPQHFGDGTRLSIL.

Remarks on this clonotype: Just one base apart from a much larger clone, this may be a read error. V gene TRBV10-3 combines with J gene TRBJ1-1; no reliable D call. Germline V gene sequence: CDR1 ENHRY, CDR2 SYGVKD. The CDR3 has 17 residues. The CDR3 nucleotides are TGTGCCAGCAGTTACTCGATATTTGGCGGCATGGACACTGAAGCTTTCTTT. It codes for CASSYSIFGGMDTEAFF.

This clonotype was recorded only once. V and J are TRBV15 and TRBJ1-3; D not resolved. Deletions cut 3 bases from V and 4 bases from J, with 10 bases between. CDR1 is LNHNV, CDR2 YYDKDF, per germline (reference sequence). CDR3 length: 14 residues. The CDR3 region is CATSSPSPGNTIYF. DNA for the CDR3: TGTGCCACCAGCAGCCCATCACCGGGAAACACCATATATTTT.

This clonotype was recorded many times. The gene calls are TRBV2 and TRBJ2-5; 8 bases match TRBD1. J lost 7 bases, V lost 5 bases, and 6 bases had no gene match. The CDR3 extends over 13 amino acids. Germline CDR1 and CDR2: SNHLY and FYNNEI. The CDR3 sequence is CASSRTGSVTQYF. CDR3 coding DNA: TGTGCCAGCAGTCGGACAGGGAGTGTGACCCAGTACTTC.

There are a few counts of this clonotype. The CDR3 nucleotides read TGCAGCGTTGGCTCACAGATTAATCAGCCCCAGCATTTT. This sequence encodes CSVGSQINQPQHF. The chain recombines TRBV29-1 with TRBJ1-5; D not resolved. This CDR3 spans 13 amino acids. The germline V and J ends were trimmed by 4 bases and 4 bases, with 11 bases remaining between them. Germline CDR1 and CDR2: SQVTM and ANQGSEA.

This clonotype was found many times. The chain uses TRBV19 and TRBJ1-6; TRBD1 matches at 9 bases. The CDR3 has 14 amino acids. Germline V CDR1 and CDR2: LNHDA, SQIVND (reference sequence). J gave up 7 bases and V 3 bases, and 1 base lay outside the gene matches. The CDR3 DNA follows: TGTGCCAGTAGTATTGGACAGGGGAATTCACCCCTCCACTTT. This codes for CASSIGQGNSPLHF. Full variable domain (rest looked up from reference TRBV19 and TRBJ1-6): DGGITQSPKYLFRKEGQNVTLSCEQNLNHDAMYWYRQDPGQGLRLIYYSQIVNDFQKGDIAEGYSVSREKKESFPLTVTSAQKNPTAFYLCASSIGQGNSPLHFGNGTRLTVT.

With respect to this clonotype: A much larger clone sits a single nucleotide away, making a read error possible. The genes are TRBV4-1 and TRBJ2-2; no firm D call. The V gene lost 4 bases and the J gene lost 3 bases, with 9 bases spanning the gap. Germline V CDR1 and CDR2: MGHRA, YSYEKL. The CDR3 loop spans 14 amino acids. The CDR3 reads CASSPQAHTGELFF. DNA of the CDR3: TGCGCCAGCAGCCCGCAAGCCCACACCGGGGAGCTGTTTTTT.

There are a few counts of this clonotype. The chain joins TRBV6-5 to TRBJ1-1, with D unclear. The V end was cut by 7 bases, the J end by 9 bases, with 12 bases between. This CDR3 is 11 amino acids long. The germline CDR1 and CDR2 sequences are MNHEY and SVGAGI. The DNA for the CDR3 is TGTGCCAGCACCTTAAAGTTTCAAGCTTTCTTT. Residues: CASTLKFQAFF.

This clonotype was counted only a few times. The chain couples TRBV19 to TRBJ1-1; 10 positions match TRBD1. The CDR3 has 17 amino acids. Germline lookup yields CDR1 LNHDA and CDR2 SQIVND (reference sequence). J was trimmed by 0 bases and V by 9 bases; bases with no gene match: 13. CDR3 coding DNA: TGTGCCAGAAACGGGCGACAGGGGGCTGACATGAACACTGAAGCTTTCTTT. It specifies CARNGRQGADMNTEAFF.

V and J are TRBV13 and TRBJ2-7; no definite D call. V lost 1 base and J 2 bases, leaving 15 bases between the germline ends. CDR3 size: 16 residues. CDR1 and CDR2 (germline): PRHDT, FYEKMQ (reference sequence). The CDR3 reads CASSLVAGALPYEQYF. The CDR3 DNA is TGTGCCAGCAGCTTAGTAGCCGGAGCCTTACCCTACGAGCAGTACTTC.

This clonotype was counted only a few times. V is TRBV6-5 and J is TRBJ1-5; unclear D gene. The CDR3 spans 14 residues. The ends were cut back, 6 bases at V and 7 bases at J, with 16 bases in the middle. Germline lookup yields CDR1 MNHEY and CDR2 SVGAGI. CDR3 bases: TGTGCCAGCAGCCCGAGGGAGCCTTTACAGCCCCAGCATTTT. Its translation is CASSPREPLQPQHF.

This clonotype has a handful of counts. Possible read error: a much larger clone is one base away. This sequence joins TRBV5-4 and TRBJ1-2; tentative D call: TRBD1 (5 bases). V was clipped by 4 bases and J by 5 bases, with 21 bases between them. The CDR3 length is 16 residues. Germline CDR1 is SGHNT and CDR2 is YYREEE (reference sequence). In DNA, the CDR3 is TGTGCCAGCAGCGGGCAAGAGAGTGGGGCAGTTTATGGCTACACCTTC. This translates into CASSGQESGAVYGYTF.

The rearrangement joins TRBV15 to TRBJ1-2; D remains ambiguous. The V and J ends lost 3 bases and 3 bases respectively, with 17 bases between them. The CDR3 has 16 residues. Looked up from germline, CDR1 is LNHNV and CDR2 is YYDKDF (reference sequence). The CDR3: CATSRNGVMGDYGYTF. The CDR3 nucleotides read TGTGCCACCAGCAGGAATGGGGTCATGGGCGACTATGGCTACACCTTC.

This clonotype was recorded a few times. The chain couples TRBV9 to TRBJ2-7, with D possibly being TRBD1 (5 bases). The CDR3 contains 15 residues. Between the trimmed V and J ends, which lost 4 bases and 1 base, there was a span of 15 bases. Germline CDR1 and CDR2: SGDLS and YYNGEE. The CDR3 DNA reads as TGTGCCAGCAGCCCAGACAGTACTACTTCCTACGAGCAGTACTTC. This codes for CASSPDSTTSYEQYF.

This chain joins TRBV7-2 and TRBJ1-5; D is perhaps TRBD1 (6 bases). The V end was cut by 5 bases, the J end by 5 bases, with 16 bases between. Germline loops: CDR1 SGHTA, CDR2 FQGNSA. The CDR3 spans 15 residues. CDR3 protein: CASSPSRGLDQPQHF. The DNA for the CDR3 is TGTGCCAGCAGCCCCTCCCGGGGGCTAGATCAGCCCCAGCATTTT.

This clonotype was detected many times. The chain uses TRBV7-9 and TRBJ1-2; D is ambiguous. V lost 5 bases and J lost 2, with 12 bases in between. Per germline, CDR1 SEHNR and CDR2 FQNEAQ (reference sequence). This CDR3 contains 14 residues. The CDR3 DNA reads TGTGCCAGCAGCGCCGTAGCGCTGAACTATGGCTACACCTTC. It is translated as CASSAVALNYGYTF.

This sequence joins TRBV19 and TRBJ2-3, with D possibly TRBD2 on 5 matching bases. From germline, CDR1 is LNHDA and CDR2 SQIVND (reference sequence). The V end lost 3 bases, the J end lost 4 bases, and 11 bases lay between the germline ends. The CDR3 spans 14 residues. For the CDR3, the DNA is TGTGCCAGTAGTATCTCCCTAGCTGCAGATACGCAGTATTTT. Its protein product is CASSISLAADTQYF.

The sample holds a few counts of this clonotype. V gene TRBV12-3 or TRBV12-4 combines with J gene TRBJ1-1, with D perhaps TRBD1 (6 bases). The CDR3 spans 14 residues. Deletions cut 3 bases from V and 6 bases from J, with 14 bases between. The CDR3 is CASSLGRGYAEAFF. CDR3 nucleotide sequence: TGTGCCAGCAGTTTGGGTAGGGGGTACGCTGAAGCTTTCTTT.

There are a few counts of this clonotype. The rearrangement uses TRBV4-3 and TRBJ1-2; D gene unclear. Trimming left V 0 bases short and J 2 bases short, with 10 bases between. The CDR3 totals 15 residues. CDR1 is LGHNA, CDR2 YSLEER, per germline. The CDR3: CASSQDGSLNYGYTF. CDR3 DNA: TGCGCCAGCAGCCAAGATGGCAGCTTAAACTATGGCTACACCTTC.

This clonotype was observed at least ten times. The CDR3 DNA follows: TGCGCCAGCAGCCTCCGGGACAGGGCAACCCACGAGCAGTACTTC. Translating gives CASSLRDRATHEQYF. This rearrangement joins TRBV5-1 to TRBJ2-7; 9 positions match TRBD1. Germline CDR1 is SGHRS and CDR2 is YFSETQ. V gave up 4 bases and J gave up 5 bases; unmatched junction bases: 10. The CDR3 is 15 amino acids.